The 2 T cell receptor beta chains listed next were all sequenced from one sample in a study of T-cell reconstitution after alpha-beta-depleted transplantation in children. Using unique molecular identifiers, the investigators prepared the TCRbeta library. Each CDR3 protein is one row after TCRdb ran MiXCR on the PCR reads. The sample contains hundreds of thousands of distinct CDR3 sequences, under 15% of which appear only once. The sample was PBMCs, taken before TCRalphabeta/CD19-depleted stem cell transplant. The receptors were sampled from a girl aged 2 to 10 with congenital amegakaryocytic thrombocytopenia, due to receive a stem cell transplant.

This clonotype was observed a single time. One end of the junction fails to match germline, which may point to a read error. CDR3 nucleotide sequence: TGTGCCAGCAGTCTAACGGGAGAGCGGTACTTC. It codes for CASSLTGERYF. The chain links TRBV28 to TRBJ2-7; TRBD2 is a possible D gene (6 bases). Germline CDR1 reads MDHEN; CDR2 reads SYDVKM. The CDR3 loop spans 11 amino acids.

This clonotype was seen a few times. V usage is TRBV6-1 and J usage is TRBJ2-7, with 8 bases lining up with TRBD2. The CDR3 spans 14 residues. Trimming cost V 4 bases and J 3 bases; bases outside gene matches: 5. Germline V gives CDR1 MNHNS, CDR2 SASEGT. CDR3 loop: CASSGGREGYEQYF. As DNA, the CDR3 is TGTGCCAGCAGTGGTGGTCGGGAGGGCTACGAGCAGTACTTC.